This entry is about one TCR beta chain. Given a much more abundant clone one base away, this may be a read error. These data come from a study of shared clonotypes between healthy human individuals. Germline values: CDR1 SGHAT, CDR2 FQNNGV. The CDR3 extends over 19 amino acids. Everyone who donated was a Caucasian adult who lived in Nashville, Tennessee. Every subset had its genomic DNA shared out evenly among several immunoSEQ plates. Assay used: immunoSEQ multiplex PCR; TCRdb lists only in-frame clones, some missing. The table includes some 490,000 clones, roughly 80% detected once. The receptor's source is a woman aged 40 to 50 in good health. Some clones in this sample may be carry-over from other donors' samples. The sequencing sample was made of PBMCs. V is TRBV11-2 and J is TRBJ2-1; 14 bases fit TRBD2. CDR3 DNA sequence: TGTGCCAACAGCTCTCTCGCCCCTGGGACTAGCGGGAGATACAATGAGCAGTTCTTC. This translates into CANSSLAPGTSGRYNEQFF.